The 23 T cell receptor beta chains listed next were all sequenced from one sample in a study of radiotherapy plus CTLA-4 blockade in lung cancer. TCRdb keeps only in-frame clones here, not all; method: immunoSEQ multiplex PCR. This repertoire shows approximately 67,000 clones, about 83% found once; its top ten account for 4%. Sequenced here: peripheral blood, sampled from a patient treated with radiotherapy plus ipilimumab. These receptors all come from a human donor with non-small cell lung cancer who had a partial response to radiotherapy plus ipilimumab.

V usage is TRBV5-6 and J usage is TRBJ2-1, with a tentative D call TRBD2 (6 bases). Germline V gene data show CDR1 as SGHDT and CDR2 as YYEEEE. Trimming pared 4 bases from V and 4 bases from J, leaving 9 bases between. The length of the CDR3 is 13 residues. CDR3 loop: CASSAGLYNEQFF. The DNA for the CDR3 is TGTGCCAGCAGCGCGGGACTTTACAATGAGCAGTTCTTC.

This sequence joins TRBV5-1 and TRBJ1-1, with D possibly matching TRBD1 (5 bases). Germline CDR1 and CDR2: SGHRS and YFSETQ. The CDR3 consists of 14 residues. The ends were cut back, 4 bases at V and 4 bases at J, with 14 bases in the middle. Written as DNA, the CDR3 is TGCGCCAGCAGCGGGCAGGGAGGCGGCACTGAAGCTTTCTTT. Translating gives CASSGQGGGTEAFF.

V and J are TRBV5-4 and TRBJ1-1; D unresolved. The CDR3 extends over 15 amino acids. Germline values: CDR1 SGHNT, CDR2 YYREEE (reference sequence). V lost 4 bases and J 5 bases, leaving 18 bases between the germline ends. The CDR3 DNA follows: TGTGCCAGCAGCCCCCGGAGAGGGATGGGGACTGAAGCTTTCTTT. Translated, it gives CASSPRRGMGTEAFF.

The chain links TRBV7-9 to TRBJ2-5; 10 bases line up with TRBD2. Germline values: CDR1 SEHNR, CDR2 FQNEAQ (reference sequence). The trim removed 4 bases at V and 2 bases at J, leaving 4 bases unmatched. This CDR3 is 15 amino acids long. The CDR3 nucleotides read TGTGCCAGCAGCTCGCCAGCGGGAGGGCAAGAGACCCAGTACTTC. Translated: CASSSPAGGQETQYF.

The V and J genes are TRBV27 and TRBJ2-2; 8 bases line up with TRBD1. V gave up 2 bases and J gave up 0 bases; unmatched junction bases: 5. This CDR3 region has 17 residues. Per the germline V gene, CDR1 is MNHEY and CDR2 is SMNVEV (reference sequence). The CDR3 reads CASSLQNRGANTGELFF. The CDR3 DNA is TGTGCCAGCAGTTTACAGAACAGGGGGGCGAACACCGGGGAGCTGTTTTTT.

By its share, this clone is medium-sized. The genes are TRBV9 and TRBJ2-2; 12 positions match TRBD1. In germline, CDR1 is SGDLS, CDR2 YYNGEE. Trimming took 3 bases from V and 1 from J; bases not matched to a gene: 4. There are 17 residues in the CDR3. The CDR3 nucleotides read TGTGCCAGCAGCGGCGGGACAGGGGGCATGAACACCGGGGAGCTGTTTTTT. Its translation: CASSGGTGGMNTGELFF.

This chain uses TRBV28 with TRBJ1-2; D unresolved. Trimming took off 8 bases at V and 5 bases at J, with 15 bases between the two ends. Germline lookup yields CDR1 MDHEN and CDR2 SYDVKM. The CDR3 totals 13 residues. Here the CDR3 reads CASVSGSNYGYTF. Here the CDR3 DNA reads TGTGCCAGCGTAAGCGGGAGCAATTATGGCTACACCTTC.

This clone was seen once. The chain has TRBV9 and TRBJ1-5, with D possibly being TRBD1 (6 bases). Germline V gene data show CDR1 as SGDLS and CDR2 as YYNGEE. The CDR3 has 13 residues. With 3 bases removed from V and 7 bases from J, the gap between germline ends came to 11 bases. In DNA form, the CDR3 reads TGTGCCAGCAGCGCCACAGGGTTACAGCCCCAGCATTTT. Amino acids: CASSATGLQPQHF.

The V call is TRBV5-1, the J call TRBJ2-1; D remains ambiguous. V lost 0 bases, J lost 3 bases, and 7 bases lay in between. This CDR3 region has 14 residues. Per germline, CDR1 SGHRS and CDR2 YFSETQ. CDR3 region: CASSLGSYYNEQFF. Written as DNA, the CDR3 is TGCGCCAGCAGCTTGGGGTCCTACTACAATGAGCAGTTCTTC.

The V and J genes are TRBV5-1 and TRBJ2-5; 14 nucleotides align to TRBD2. This CDR3 region has 15 residues. V dropped 4 bases and J dropped 3; count of bases not matched to a gene: 2. Germline CDR1 reads SGHRS; CDR2 reads YFSETQ. The CDR3 DNA is TGCGCCAGCAGCGGGACTAGCGGGAGCAAAGAGACCCAGTACTTC. This translates into CASSGTSGSKETQYF.

This rearrangement joins TRBV5-1 to TRBJ2-1; maybe TRBD2 (6 bases). The V and J ends lost 4 bases and 0 bases respectively, with 14 bases between them. This CDR3 region has 16 residues. Germline values: CDR1 SGHRS, CDR2 YFSETQ. The CDR3 bases are TGCGCCAGCAGCCTTCTAGCGCTAAGCTCCTACAATGAGCAGTTCTTC. Encoded protein: CASSLLALSSYNEQFF.

This sequence joins TRBV25-1 and TRBJ2-3; 10 nucleotides agree with TRBD1. Germline-derived CDR1 and CDR2 are MGHDK and SYGVNS. The CDR3 runs 14 residues. V shed 5 bases, J shed 6 bases, and the junction held 5 bases outside the gene matches. The CDR3 reads CASSRQGAADTQYF. CDR3 DNA sequence: TGTGCCAGCAGTAGACAGGGGGCAGCTGATACGCAGTATTTT. The entire variable domain, with the rest obtained from reference TRBV25-1 and TRBJ2-3, is as follows: EADIYQTPRYLVIGTGKKITLECSQTMGHDKMYWYQQDPGMELHLIHYSYGVNSTEKGDLSSESTVSRIRTEHFPLTLESARPSHTSQYLCASSRQGAADTQYFGPGTRLTVL.

The V and J genes are TRBV14 and TRBJ2-1; tentative D call: TRBD2 (6 bases). Germline V CDR1 and CDR2: SGHDN, FVKESK. The V end lost 5 bases, the J end lost 2 bases, and 16 bases lay between the germline ends. This CDR3 spans 16 amino acids. The CDR3 bases are TGTGCCAGCAGCTTACGCGGGACGCTTCCCTACAATGAGCAGTTCTTC. It encodes CASSLRGTLPYNEQFF.

J is TRBJ2-7 and V is TRBV27; 10 bases match TRBD1. CDR1 and CDR2 (germline): MNHEY, SMNVEV (reference sequence). The V and J ends lost 5 bases and 2 bases, in that order; junction bases with no gene match: 6. The CDR3 loop spans 15 amino acids. CDR3 sequence: CASSPRDRGTYEQYF. In nucleotides, the CDR3 is TGTGCCAGCAGTCCTCGGGACAGGGGTACCTACGAGCAGTACTTC.

V gene TRBV7-2 combines with J gene TRBJ2-2; 9 positions match TRBD2. J was trimmed by 1 base and V by 5 bases; bases with no gene match: 8. The CDR3 spans 17 residues. Germline lookup yields CDR1 SGHTA and CDR2 FQGNSA. Written as DNA, the CDR3 is TGTGCCAGCAGCCGGCGGGGCGGGAGGGGGAACACCGGGGAGCTGTTTTTT. This gives the protein CASSRRGGRGNTGELFF.

Only one count was recorded for this clone. The genes are TRBV30 and TRBJ2-7, with TRBD2 matching over 9 bases. There are 15 residues in the CDR3. Looked up from germline, CDR1 is GTSNPN and CDR2 is SVGIG (reference sequence). J was trimmed by 2 bases and V by 1 base; bases with no gene match: 6. The CDR3 sequence is CAWSGGSGSPYEQYF. For the CDR3, the DNA is TGTGCCTGGAGTGGTGGTAGCGGGAGTCCCTACGAGCAGTACTTC.

The CDR3 here is CAGSGGSGNTIYF. CDR3 nucleotide sequence: TGTGCCGGTAGCGGGGGGTCTGGAAACACCATATATTTT. This sequence joins TRBV6-1 and TRBJ1-3; D is perhaps TRBD1 (5 bases). V gave up 11 bases and J gave up 1 base, with 12 bases separating them. Germline V gene lookup returns CDR1 MNHNS and CDR2 SASEGT. The CDR3 length is 13 residues.

In this sample, this clone turned up a few times. A far larger clone is a single base away, which makes a read error likely. The genes are TRBV4-2 and TRBJ2-7, with D possibly TRBD2 on 6 matching bases. CDR3 length equals 15 residues. CDR1 and CDR2 from the germline V gene are LGHNA and YNFKEQ. The V end was cut by 0 bases, the J end by 3 bases, with 12 bases between. The CDR3 DNA sequence: TGTGCCAGCAGCCAAGATGGGGCTAGCGACTACGAGCAGTACTTC. This translates into CASSQDGASDYEQYF.

V usage is TRBV27 and J usage is TRBJ2-1, with 11 bases matching TRBD2. The germline V gene encodes CDR1 MNHEY and CDR2 SMNVEV (reference sequence). V was pared by 4 bases and J by 4 bases, with 6 bases of the junction left unmatched. The CDR3 contains 16 residues. The CDR3 here is CASSSLAGGPYNEQFF. The CDR3 DNA reads TGTGCCAGCAGTTCCCTAGCGGGAGGACCGTACAATGAGCAGTTCTTC.

This chain uses TRBV5-1 with TRBJ2-5, with D unclear. This CDR3 region has 12 residues. V was cut by 4 bases and J by 1 base, with 5 bases left in between. Germline V gives CDR1 SGHRS, CDR2 YFSETQ. The CDR3: CASSEIQETQYF. The CDR3 coding sequence is TGCGCCAGCAGCGAGATCCAAGAGACCCAGTACTTC.

The chain employs TRBV2 and TRBJ2-1; D is possibly TRBD2 (6 bases). V dropped 7 bases and J dropped 7 bases, with 23 bases sitting between them. The CDR3 sequence is 16 residues long. Germline CDR1 SNHLY, CDR2 FYNNEI. The DNA for the CDR3 is TGTGCCAGCACCCCGAGGAGTTCTAGCGTAGGTAATGAGCAGTTCTTC. Protein: CASTPRSSSVGNEQFF.

The J gene is TRBJ1-2, the V gene TRBV28; D unclear. The germline V gene has CDR1 MDHEN and CDR2 SYDVKM. The CDR3 has 11 amino acids. CDR3 coding DNA: TGTGCTTCGACGGGAGACTATGGCTACACCTTC. It is translated as CASTGDYGYTF.

This clone was found a few times. The chain links TRBV5-6 to TRBJ2-5; 8 positions match TRBD1. The CDR3 is made up of 13 amino acids. The germline CDR1 and CDR2 sequences are SGHDT and YYEEEE. J lost 8 bases, V lost 2 bases, and 5 bases had no gene match. CDR3 coding DNA: TGTGCCAGCAGCTTTCTGCAGGGGGCAACCCAGTACTTC. Amino acid sequence: CASSFLQGATQYF.